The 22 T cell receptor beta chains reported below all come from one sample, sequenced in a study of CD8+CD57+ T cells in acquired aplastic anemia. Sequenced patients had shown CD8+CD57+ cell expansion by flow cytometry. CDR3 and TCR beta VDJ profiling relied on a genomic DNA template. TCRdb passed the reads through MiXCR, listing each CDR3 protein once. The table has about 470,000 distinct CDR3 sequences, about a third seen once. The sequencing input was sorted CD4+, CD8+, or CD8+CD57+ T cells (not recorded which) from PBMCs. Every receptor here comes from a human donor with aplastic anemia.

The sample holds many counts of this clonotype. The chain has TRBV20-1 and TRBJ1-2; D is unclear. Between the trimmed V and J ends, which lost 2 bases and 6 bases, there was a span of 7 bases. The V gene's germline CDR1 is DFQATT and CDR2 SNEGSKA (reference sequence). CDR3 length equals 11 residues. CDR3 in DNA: TGCAGTGCTAGAAAGGGAGATGGCTACACCTTC. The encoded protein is CSARKGDGYTF.

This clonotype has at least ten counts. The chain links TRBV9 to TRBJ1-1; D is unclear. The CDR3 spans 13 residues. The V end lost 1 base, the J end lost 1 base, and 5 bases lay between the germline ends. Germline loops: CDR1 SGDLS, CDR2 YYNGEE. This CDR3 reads CASSVTENTEAFF. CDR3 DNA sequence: TGTGCCAGCAGCGTAACGGAGAACACTGAAGCTTTCTTT.

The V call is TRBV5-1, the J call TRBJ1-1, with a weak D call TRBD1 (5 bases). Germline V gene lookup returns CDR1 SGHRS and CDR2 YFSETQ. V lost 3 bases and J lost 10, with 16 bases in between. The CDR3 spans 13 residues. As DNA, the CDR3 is TGCGCCAGCAGCTCCTCCGGGACTACTCCAGCTTTCTTT. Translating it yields CASSSSGTTPAFF.

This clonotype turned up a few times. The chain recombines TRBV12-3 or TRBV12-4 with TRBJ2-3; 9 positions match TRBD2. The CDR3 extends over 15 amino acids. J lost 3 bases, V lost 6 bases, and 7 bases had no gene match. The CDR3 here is CASSAGGGATDTQYF. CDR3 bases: TGTGCCAGCAGCGCGGGGGGGGGTGCGACAGATACGCAGTATTTT.

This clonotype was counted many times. For the CDR3, the DNA is TGTGCCAGTAGTGCCCCACGTAGCGGGGGAACCTACGAGCAGTACTTC. As protein: CASSAPRSGGTYEQYF. The J gene is TRBJ2-7, the V gene TRBV19; 9 nucleotides agree with TRBD2. The CDR3 totals 16 residues. CDR1 and CDR2 from the germline V gene are LNHDA and SQIVND (reference sequence). With 5 bases clipped from V and 2 bases from J, the junction kept 10 bases outside the gene matches.

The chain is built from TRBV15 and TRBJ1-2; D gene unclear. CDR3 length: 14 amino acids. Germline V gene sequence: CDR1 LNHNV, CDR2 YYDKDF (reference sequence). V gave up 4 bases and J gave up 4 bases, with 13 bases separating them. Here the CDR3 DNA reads TGTGCCACCAGCAAACCCCGCTTGGGCTATGGCTACACCTTC. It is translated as CATSKPRLGYGYTF.

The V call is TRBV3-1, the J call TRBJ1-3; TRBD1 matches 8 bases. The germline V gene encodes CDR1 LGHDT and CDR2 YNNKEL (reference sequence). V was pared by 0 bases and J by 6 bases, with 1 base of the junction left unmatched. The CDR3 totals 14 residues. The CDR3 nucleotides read TGTGCCAGCAGCCAAGAACAGGGGGAAAACACCATATATTTT. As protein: CASSQEQGENTIYF.

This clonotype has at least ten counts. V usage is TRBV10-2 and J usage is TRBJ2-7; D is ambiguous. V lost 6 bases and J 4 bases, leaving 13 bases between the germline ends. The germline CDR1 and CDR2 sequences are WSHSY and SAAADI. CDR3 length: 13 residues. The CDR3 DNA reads TGCGCCAGCAGCCAAGCAAACGGTTACGAGCAGTACTTC. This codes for CASSQANGYEQYF.

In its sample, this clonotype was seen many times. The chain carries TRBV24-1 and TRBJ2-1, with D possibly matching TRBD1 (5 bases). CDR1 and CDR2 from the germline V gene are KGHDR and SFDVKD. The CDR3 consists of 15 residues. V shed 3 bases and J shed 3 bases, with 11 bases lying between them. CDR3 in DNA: TGTGCCACCAGTGATCCCGGACAAATCTACAATGAGCAGTTCTTC. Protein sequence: CATSDPGQIYNEQFF.

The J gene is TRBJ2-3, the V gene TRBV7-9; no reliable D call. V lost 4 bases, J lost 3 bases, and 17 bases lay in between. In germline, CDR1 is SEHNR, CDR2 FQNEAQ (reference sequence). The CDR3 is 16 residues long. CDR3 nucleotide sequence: TGTGCCAGCAGCTCCCTTCCTAGTAGTCGGACAGATACGCAGTATTTT. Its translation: CASSSLPSSRTDTQYF. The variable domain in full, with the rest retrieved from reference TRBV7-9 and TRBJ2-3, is DTGVSQNPRHKITKRGQNVTFRCDPISEHNRLYWYRQTLGQGPEFLTYFQNEAQLEKSRLLSDRFSAERPKGSFSTLEIQRTEQGDSAMYLCASSSLPSSRTDTQYFGPGTRLTVL.

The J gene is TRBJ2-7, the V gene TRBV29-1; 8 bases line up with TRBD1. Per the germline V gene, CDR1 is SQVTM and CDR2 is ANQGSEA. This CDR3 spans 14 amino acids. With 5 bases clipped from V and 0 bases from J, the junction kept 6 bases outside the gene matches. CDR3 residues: CSVSTGGSSYEQYF. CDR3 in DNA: TGCAGCGTTTCCACAGGGGGTAGCTCCTACGAGCAGTACTTC.

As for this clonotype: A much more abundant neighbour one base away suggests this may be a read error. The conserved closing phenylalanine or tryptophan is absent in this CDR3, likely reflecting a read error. CDR3 DNA: TGCAGTGCTAGAGAACAGGGGAAGGGCAACTATGGCTACACCCTC. It codes for CSAREQGKGNYGYTL. The chain employs TRBV20-1 and TRBJ1-2, with 7 bases fitting TRBD1. Losses at the gene ends were 0 bases for V and 2 bases for J; bases not matched to a gene: 6. The CDR3 has 15 amino acids. The V gene's germline CDR1 is DFQATT and CDR2 SNEGSKA (reference sequence).

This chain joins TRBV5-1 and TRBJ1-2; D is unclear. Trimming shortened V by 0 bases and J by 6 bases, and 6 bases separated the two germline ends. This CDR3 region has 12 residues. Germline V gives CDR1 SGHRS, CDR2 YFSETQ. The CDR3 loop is CASSLDLDGYTF. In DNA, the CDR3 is TGCGCCAGCAGCTTGGATCTGGATGGCTACACCTTC.

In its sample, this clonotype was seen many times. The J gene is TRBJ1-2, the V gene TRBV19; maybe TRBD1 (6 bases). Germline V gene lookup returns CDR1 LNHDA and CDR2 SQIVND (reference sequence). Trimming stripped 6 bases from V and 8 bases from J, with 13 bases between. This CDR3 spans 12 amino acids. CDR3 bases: TGTGCCAGTAGGATGACAGGAGGAGGCTACACCTTC. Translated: CASRMTGGGYTF.

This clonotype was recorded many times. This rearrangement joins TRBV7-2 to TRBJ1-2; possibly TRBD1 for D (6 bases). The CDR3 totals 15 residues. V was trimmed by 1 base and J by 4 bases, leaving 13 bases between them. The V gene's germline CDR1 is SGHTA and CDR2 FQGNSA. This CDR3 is CASSLEEDRIYGYTF. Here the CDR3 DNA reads TGTGCCAGCAGCTTAGAAGAGGACAGAATCTATGGCTACACCTTC.

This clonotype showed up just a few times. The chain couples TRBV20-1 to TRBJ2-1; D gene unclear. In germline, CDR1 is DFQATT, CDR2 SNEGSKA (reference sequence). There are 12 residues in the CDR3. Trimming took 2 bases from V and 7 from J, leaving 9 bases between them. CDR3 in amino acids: CSARHRLNEQFF. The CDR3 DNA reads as TGCAGTGCTAGACATCGGTTGAATGAGCAGTTCTTC.

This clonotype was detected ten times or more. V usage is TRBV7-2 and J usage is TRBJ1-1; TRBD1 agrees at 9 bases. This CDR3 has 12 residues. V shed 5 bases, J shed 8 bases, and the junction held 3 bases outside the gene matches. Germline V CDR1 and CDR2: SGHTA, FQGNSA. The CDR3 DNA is TGTGCCAGCAGCCCGGACAGGGGAGAAGCTTTCTTT. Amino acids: CASSPDRGEAFF.

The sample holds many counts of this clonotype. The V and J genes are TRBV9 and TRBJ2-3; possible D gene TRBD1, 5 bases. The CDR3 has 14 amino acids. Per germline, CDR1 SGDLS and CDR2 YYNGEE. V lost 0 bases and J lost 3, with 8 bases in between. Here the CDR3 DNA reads TGTGCCAGCAGCGTAGGGTCAGGGACAGATACGCAGTATTTT. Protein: CASSVGSGTDTQYF. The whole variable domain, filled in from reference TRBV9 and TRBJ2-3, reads DSGVTQTPKHLITATGQRVTLRCSPRSGDLSVYWYQQSLDQGLQFLIQYYNGEERAKGNILERFSAQQFPDLHSELNLSSLELGDSALYFCASSVGSGTDTQYFGPGTRLTVL.

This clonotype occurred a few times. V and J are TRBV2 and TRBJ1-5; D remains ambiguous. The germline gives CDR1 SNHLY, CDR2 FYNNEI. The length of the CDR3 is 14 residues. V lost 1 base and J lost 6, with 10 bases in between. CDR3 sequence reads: CASSEEGSGQPQHF. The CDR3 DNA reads TGTGCCAGCAGTGAAGAGGGTAGTGGTCAGCCCCAGCATTTT.

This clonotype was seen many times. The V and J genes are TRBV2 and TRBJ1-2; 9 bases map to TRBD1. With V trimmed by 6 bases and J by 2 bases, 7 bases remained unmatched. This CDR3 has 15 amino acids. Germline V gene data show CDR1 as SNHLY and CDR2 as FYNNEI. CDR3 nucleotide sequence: TGTGCCAGCAGCGAGGACAGGGGAACCAACTATGGCTACACCTTC. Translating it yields CASSEDRGTNYGYTF.

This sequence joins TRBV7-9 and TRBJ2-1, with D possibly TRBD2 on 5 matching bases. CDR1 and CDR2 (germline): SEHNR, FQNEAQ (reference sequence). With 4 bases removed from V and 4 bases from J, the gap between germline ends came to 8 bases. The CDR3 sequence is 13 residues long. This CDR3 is CASSSLAYNEQFF. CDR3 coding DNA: TGTGCCAGCAGCTCGCTAGCTTACAATGAGCAGTTCTTC. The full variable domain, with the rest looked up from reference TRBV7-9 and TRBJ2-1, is DTGVSQNPRHKITKRGQNVTFRCDPISEHNRLYWYRQTLGQGPEFLTYFQNEAQLEKSRLLSDRFSAERPKGSFSTLEIQRTEQGDSAMYLCASSSLAYNEQFFGPGTRLTVL.

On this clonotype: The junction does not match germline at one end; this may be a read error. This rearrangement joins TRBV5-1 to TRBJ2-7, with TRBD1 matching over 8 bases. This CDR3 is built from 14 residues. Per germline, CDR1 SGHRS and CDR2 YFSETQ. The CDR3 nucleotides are TGCCCCAGCAGCGAACGGACAGGGACCGGCGAGCAGTACTTC. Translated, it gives CPSSERTGTGEQYF.